Listed below are T cell receptor beta chains from one sample, sequenced in a study of blood T cells in healthy people across ages. TCRdb passed the 5' RACE reads through MiXCR, listing each CDR3 protein once. This table holds some 780,000 distinct CDR3 sequences, about 56% found once. The specimen was blood. The receptor set was obtained from a man in his forties or fifties in good health. Each CDR3 is given with its conserved first and last residue. D genes are given only for firm matches. A clone size is listed for some rows: how often the clone was seen (once, few, many), or a class if it is expanded.

TRBJ1-4 | TRBV5-1 | TRBD1 | NA | CASSPGGQGYEKLFF | TGCGCCAGCAGCCCAGGGGGACAGGGATACGAAAAACTGTTTTTT
TRBJ2-1 | TRBV20-1 | NA | NA | CSAPIGSLDEQFF | TGCAGTGCTCCGATCGGGAGCCTCGATGAGCAGTTCTTC
TRBJ2-3 | TRBV7-2 | NA | few | CASSLLAPTDTQYF | TGTGCCAGCAGCTTACTAGCGCCGACAGATACGCAGTATTTT
TRBJ2-5 | TRBV7-2 | NA | NA | CASSLEGGAAGAQYF | TGTGCCAGCAGCTTAGAGGGGGGAGCCGCCGGGGCCCAGTACTTC
TRBJ2-7 | TRBV6-5 | TRBD1 | few | CASNLGQGVSYEQYF | TGTGCCAGCAACTTGGGACAGGGGGTCTCCTACGAGCAGTACTTC
TRBJ1-1 | TRBV7-9 | NA | few | CASSSGVGGEAFF | TGTGCCAGCAGCTCGGGGGTAGGGGGTGAAGCTTTCTTT
TRBJ1-2 | TRBV2 | NA | NA | CASSEAAFNYGYTF | TGTGCCAGCAGTGAAGCGGCCTTTAACTATGGCTACACCTTC
TRBJ2-1 | TRBV7-6 | TRBD2 | NA | CASRKGLAGEDYNEQFF | TGTGCCAGCAGGAAGGGACTAGCGGGGGAAGATTACAATGAGCAGTTCTTC
TRBJ2-2 | TRBV7-2 | NA | once | CASSLIGVRAKTGELFF | TGTGCCAGCAGCTTAATAGGGGTCAGGGCAAAAACCGGGGAGCTGTTTTTT
TRBJ1-2 | TRBV10-3 | TRBD1 | medium-sized | CAISLGQGTYGYTF | TGTGCCATCAGCCTCGGACAGGGGACCTATGGCTACACCTTC
TRBJ2-7 | TRBV5-1 | TRBD2 | NA | CASSLALAGAYEQYF | TGCGCCAGCAGCTTGGCACTAGCGGGCGCCTACGAGCAGTACTTC
TRBJ2-5 | TRBV6-1 | NA | few | CASGNEGVWETQYF | TGTGCCAGCGGGAACGAGGGTGTTTGGGAGACCCAGTACTTC
TRBJ2-7 | TRBV10-3 | TRBD1 | few | CAITGTAPSYEQYF | TGTGCCATCACCGGGACAGCTCCCTCCTACGAGCAGTACTTC
TRBJ1-4 | TRBV2 | TRBD1 | NA | CASSLQGAYEKLFF | TGTGCCAGCAGTCTACAGGGGGCTTATGAAAAACTGTTTTTT
TRBJ2-3 | TRBV20-1 | NA | NA | CSALVGSTDTQYF | TGCAGTGCCTTGGTTGGCAGCACAGATACGCAGTATTTT
TRBJ2-5 | TRBV7-3 | TRBD2 | NA | CASSLRGLAREQYF | TGTGCCAGCAGCTTAAGAGGACTAGCTAGGGAGCAGTACTTC